The T cell receptor (beta chain) described here comes from a study of blood T cell repertoires in COVID-19. Study details: Acute-phase and convalescent COVID-19 samples originated in the United States, Italy and Spain.

In the authors' workflow: The authors estimated nucleated cell counts from reference gene primer amplification. Using immunoSEQ multiplex PCR, the repertoire was profiled, and TCRdb retains in-frame clones only, with some absent. V and J calls and clone size come straight from that table; D and trimming were deduced from the DNA. This sample has about 88,000 clones, with roughly nine tenths found just once. Trimming took 3 bases from V and 0 from J, leaving 27 bases between them. The CDR3 covers 22 residues. The germline CDR1 and CDR2 sequences are MDHEN and SYDVKM. The chain has TRBV28 and TRBJ1-6, with a possible D match to TRBD1 (5 bases). What was sequenced was peripheral blood. The TCR was taken from a human donor with active COVID-19. The donor label of this sample is uncertain. The CDR3 protein is CASSLAVGSGGPMSSYNSPLHF. In nucleotides, the CDR3 is TGTGCCAGCAGTTTGGCCGTGGGGAGCGGGGGACCGATGAGCTCCTATAATTCACCCCTCCACTTT.